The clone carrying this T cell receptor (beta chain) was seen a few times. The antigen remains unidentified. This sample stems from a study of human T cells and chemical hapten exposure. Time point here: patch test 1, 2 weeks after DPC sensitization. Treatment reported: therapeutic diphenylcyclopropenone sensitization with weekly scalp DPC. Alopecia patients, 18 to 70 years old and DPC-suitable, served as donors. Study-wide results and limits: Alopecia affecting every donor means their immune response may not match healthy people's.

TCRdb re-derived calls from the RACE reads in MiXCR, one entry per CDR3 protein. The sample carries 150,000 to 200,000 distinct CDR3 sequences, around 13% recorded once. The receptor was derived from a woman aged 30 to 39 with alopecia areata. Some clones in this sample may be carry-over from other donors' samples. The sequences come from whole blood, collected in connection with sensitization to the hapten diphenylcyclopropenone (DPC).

The chain's CDR3 is CASSLKFVGGPRNEQFF. CDR3 in DNA: TGTGCCAGCAGTCTCAAGTTCGTGGGGGGGCCGAGGAATGAGCAGTTCTTC. The J gene is TRBJ2-1, the V gene TRBV27; D is possibly TRBD2 (7 bases). Trimming took off 5 bases at V and 7 bases at J, with 24 bases between the two ends. The CDR3 contains 17 residues. CDR1 is MNHEY and CDR2 is SMNVEV in the germline V gene (reference sequence).